This is a list of T cell receptor beta chains from one sample in a study of T cell changes during pregnancy in multiple sclerosis. Profiling relied on immunoSEQ multiplex PCR, and the TCRdb table lists in-frame clones only, not all of them. The table records some 51,000 clones, 94% of them present only once. The sequencing here drew on CD8+ T cells from peripheral blood mononuclear cells, taken in the first trimester of pregnancy. All receptors come from a female donor with multiple sclerosis, enrolled in a pregnancy study. Each CDR3 is given with its conserved first and last residue. Each record gives: clone size, CDR3 length, D gene, V gene, J gene, CDR3 protein, CDR3 DNA. The D gene is left open where the match is weak. Part of the rows lack a size; the others show once, few, many or a class for expanded clones.

-	15	TRBD2	TRBV19	TRBJ2-7	CASSIAGGGGYEQYF	TGTGCCAGTAGTATAGCGGGGGGAGGAGGCTACGAGCAGTACTTC
-	15	TRBD1	TRBV27	TRBJ2-7	CASSPGGWGSYEQYF	TGTGCCAGCAGTCCAGGGGGTTGGGGGTCCTACGAGCAGTACTTC
-	14	TRBD2	TRBV29-1	TRBJ2-2	CSVGGGIVAGELFF	TGCAGCGTGGGGGGAGGGATCGTGGCCGGGGAGCTGTTTTTT
-	15	TRBD2	TRBV19	TRBJ2-1	CASSTTSGSYNEQFF	TGTGCCAGTAGTACGACTAGCGGATCCTACAATGAGCAGTTCTTC
few	16	TRBD1	TRBV15	TRBJ1-4	CATSREVDRGPEKLFF	TGTGCCACCAGCAGAGAGGTCGACAGGGGGCCTGAAAAACTGTTTTTT
-	16	-	TRBV27	TRBJ2-2	CASSTYTGLNTGELFF	TGTGCCAGCAGCACGTACACGGGACTCAACACCGGGGAGCTGTTTTTT
-	17	TRBD2	TRBV10-3	TRBJ2-2	CASPPPSGGSNTGELFF	TGTGCCTCCCCGCCCCCTAGCGGGGGATCGAACACCGGGGAGCTGTTTTTT
-	15	-	TRBV4-1	TRBJ2-2	CASSQGLENTGELFF	TGCGCCAGCAGCCAAGGACTAGAGAACACCGGGGAGCTGTTTTTT
-	14	-	TRBV10-3	TRBJ2-7	CAISESRGGAEQYF	TGTGCCATCAGTGAGTCAAGGGGCGGCGCCGAGCAGTACTTC
-	17	-	TRBV5-1	TRBJ1-6	CASSPRRTGGVNSPLHF	TGCGCCAGCAGCCCGAGACGGACCGGGGGGGTTAATTCACCCCTCCACTTT
-	14	-	TRBV5-4	TRBJ2-7	CASRGTPFTDEQYF	TGTGCCAGCCGCGGGACTCCCTTCACCGACGAGCAGTACTTC